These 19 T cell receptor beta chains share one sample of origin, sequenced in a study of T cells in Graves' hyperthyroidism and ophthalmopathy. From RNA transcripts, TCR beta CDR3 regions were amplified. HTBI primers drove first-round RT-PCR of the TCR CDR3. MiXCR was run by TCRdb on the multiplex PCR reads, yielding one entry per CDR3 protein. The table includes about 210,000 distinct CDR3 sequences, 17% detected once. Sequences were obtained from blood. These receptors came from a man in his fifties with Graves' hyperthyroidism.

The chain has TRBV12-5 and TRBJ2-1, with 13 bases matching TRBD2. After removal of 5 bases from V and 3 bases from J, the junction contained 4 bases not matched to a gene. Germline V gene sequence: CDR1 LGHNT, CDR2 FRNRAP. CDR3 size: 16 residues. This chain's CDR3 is CASGAGTSGVYNEQFF. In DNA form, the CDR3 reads TGTGCTAGTGGTGCCGGGACTAGCGGGGTCTACAATGAGCAGTTCTTC. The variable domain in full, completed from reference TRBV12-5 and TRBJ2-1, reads DARVTQTPRHKVTEMGQEVTMRCQPILGHNTVFWYRQTMMQGLELLAYFRNRAPLDDSGMPKDRFSAEMPDATLATLKIQPSEPRDSAVYFCASGAGTSGVYNEQFFGPGTRLTVL.

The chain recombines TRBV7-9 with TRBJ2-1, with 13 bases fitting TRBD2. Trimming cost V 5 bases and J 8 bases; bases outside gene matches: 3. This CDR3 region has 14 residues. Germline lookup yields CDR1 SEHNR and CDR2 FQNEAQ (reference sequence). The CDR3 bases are TGTGCCAGCAGCGGACTAGCGGGAGCCCATGAGCAGTTCTTC. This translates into CASSGLAGAHEQFF.

Here the CDR3 DNA reads TGCAGCGTGGATGGGACAGGCTTGTACAATGAGCAGTTCTTC. Its protein is CSVDGTGLYNEQFF. The J gene is TRBJ2-1, the V gene TRBV29-1; 8 positions match TRBD1. Trimming at V came to 6 bases and at J to 4 bases, leaving 8 bases not matched to a gene. Germline V gene data show CDR1 as SQVTM and CDR2 as ANQGSEA. The CDR3 totals 14 residues.

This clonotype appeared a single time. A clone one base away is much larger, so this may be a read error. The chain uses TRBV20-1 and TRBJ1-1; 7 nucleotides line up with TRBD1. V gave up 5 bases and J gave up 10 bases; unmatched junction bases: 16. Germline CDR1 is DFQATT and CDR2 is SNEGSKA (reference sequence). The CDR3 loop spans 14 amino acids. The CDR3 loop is CSAGSPTGSGRAFF. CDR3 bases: TGCAGTGCTGGATCCCCGACAGGGAGTGGGAGAGCTTTCTTT.

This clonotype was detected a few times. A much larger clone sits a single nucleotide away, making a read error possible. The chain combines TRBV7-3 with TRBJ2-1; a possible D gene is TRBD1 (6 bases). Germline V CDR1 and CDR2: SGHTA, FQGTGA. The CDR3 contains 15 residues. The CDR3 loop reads CASSLMVTGYNERFF. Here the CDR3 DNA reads TGTGCCAGCAGCTTAATGGTGACAGGATACAATGAGCGGTTCTTC. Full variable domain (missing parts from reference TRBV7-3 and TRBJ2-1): GAGVSQTPSNKVTEKGKYVELRCDPISGHTALYWYRQSLGQGPEFLIYFQGTGAADDSGLPNDRFFAVRPEGSVSTLKIQRTERGDSAVYLCASSLMVTGYNERFFGPGTRLTVL.

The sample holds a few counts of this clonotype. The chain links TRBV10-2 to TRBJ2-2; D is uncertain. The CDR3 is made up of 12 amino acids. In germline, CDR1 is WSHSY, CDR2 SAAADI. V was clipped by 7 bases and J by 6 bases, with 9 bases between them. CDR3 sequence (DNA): TGCGCCAGCAAGTCCTACGCCGGGGAGCTGTTTTTT. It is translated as CASKSYAGELFF.

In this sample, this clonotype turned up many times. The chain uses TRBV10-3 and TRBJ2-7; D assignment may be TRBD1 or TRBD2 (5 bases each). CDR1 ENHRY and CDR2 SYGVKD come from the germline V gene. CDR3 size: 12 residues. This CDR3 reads CATWDGSYEQYF. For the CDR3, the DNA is TGTGCTACCTGGGACGGCTCCTACGAGCAGTACTTC.

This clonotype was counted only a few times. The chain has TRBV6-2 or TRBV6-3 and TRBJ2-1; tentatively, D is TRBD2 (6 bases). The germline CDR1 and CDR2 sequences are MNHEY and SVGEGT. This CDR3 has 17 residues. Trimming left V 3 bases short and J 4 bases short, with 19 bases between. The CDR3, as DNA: TGTGCCAGCAGTTATAACGGGCGAGCGGAGGGTTACAATGAGCAGTTCTTC. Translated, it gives CASSYNGRAEGYNEQFF.

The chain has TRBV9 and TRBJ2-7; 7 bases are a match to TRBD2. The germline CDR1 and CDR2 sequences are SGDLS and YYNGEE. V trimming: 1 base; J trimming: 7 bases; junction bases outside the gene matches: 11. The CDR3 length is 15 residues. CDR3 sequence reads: CASSVSASSGREQYF. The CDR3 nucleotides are TGTGCCAGCAGCGTATCGGCGTCTAGCGGAAGGGAGCAGTACTTC.

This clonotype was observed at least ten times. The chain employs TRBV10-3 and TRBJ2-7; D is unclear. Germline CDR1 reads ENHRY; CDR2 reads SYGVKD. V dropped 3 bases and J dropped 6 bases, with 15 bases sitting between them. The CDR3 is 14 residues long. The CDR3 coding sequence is TGTGCCATCAGTGATAACTCCTTTTCGGGCGAGCAGTACTTC. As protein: CAISDNSFSGEQYF.

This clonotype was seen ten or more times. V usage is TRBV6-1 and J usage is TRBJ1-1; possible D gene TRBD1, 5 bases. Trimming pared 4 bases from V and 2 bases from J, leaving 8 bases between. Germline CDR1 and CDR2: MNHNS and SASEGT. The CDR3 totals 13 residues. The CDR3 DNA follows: TGTGCCAGCAGTGGGACAATCAACACTGAAGCTTTCTTT. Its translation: CASSGTINTEAFF.

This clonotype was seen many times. CDR3 sequence reads: CAIRVAGGPHYEQYF. CDR3 nucleotides: TGTGCCATCAGGGTAGCGGGAGGGCCCCACTACGAGCAGTACTTC. The chain uses TRBV10-3 and TRBJ2-7, with 11 bases fitting TRBD2. The germline V gene has CDR1 ENHRY and CDR2 SYGVKD. V was pared by 6 bases and J by 3 bases, with 7 bases of the junction left unmatched. The CDR3 covers 15 residues.

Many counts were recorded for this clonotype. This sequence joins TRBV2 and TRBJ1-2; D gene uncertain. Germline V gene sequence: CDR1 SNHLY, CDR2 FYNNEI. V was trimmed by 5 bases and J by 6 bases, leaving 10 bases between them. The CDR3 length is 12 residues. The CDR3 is CASSNRADGYTF. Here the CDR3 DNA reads TGTGCCAGCAGTAATAGGGCTGATGGCTACACCTTC.

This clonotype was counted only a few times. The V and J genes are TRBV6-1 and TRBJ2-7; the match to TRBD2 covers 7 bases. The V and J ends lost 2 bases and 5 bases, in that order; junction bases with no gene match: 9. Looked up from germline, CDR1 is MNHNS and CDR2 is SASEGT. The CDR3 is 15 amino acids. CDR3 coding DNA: TGTGCCAGCAGTGAAAAGGGCCGGGGGAGGGACGAGCAGTACTTC. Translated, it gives CASSEKGRGRDEQYF.

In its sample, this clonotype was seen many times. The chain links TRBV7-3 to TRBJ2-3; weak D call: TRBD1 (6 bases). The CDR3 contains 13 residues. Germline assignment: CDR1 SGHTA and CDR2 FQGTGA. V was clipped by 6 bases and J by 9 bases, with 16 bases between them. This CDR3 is CASSPSGGGTQYF. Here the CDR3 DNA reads TGTGCCAGCAGTCCGAGTGGGGGCGGGACGCAGTATTTT.

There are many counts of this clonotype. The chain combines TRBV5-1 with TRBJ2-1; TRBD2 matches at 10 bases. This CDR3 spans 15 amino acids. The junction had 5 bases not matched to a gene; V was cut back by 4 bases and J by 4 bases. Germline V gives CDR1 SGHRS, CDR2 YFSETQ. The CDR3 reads CASSRGTSEYNEQFF. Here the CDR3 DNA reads TGCGCCAGCAGCCGGGGGACTAGCGAGTACAATGAGCAGTTCTTC.

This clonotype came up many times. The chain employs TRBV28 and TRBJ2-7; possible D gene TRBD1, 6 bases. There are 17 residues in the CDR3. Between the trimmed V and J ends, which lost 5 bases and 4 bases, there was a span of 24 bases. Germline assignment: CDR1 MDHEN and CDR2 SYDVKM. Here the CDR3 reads CASSPPGQWSNGYEQYF. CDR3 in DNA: TGTGCCAGCAGTCCACCGGGACAATGGTCTAACGGGTACGAGCAGTACTTC.

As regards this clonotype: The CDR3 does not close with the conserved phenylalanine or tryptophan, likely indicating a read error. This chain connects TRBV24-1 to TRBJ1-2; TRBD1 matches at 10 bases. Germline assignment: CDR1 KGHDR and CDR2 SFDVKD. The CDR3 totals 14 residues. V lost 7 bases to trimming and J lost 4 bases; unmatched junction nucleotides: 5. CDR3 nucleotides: TGTGCCACCAGGGGGACAGGGGAATCCTATGGCTACACCCTC. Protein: CATRGTGESYGYTL.

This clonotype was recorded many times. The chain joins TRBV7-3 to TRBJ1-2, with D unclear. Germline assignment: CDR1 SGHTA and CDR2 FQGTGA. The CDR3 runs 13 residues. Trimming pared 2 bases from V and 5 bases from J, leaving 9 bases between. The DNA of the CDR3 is TGTGCCAGCAGCTTAGGCGGAGGATATGGCTACACCTTC. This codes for CASSLGGGYGYTF. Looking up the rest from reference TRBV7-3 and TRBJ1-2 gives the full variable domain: GAGVSQTPSNKVTEKGKYVELRCDPISGHTALYWYRQSLGQGPEFLIYFQGTGAADDSGLPNDRFFAVRPEGSVSTLKIQRTERGDSAVYLCASSLGGGYGYTFGSGTRLTVV.